This T cell receptor beta chain was found in a study of cytotoxic CD8 clonotypes in ibrutinib-treated CLL. Study-wide background: The subjects consisted of about eleven relapsed/refractory and some 14 treatment-naive individuals, with around 17 IGHV unmutated.

In regard to this clone: Its antigen is currently unknown.

V was cut by 6 bases and J by 5 bases, with 20 bases left in between. This CDR3 has 15 amino acids. Germline CDR1 and CDR2: LNHDA and SQIVND (reference sequence). Broader study findings: Baseline levels of clonality went above those of age-matched healthy donors and moved with circulating CD8+ T-cell counts. Elevated clonality accompanied ibrutinib response, with a return toward baseline values at progression. Under treatment, the uncommon public clonotypes either contracted or remained stable.

Sequenced by immunoSEQ multiplex PCR; TCRdb stores in-frame clones only, minus some. Of approximately 130,000 clones in the sample, around four fifths were seen once. This sequence was found in a human donor with chronic lymphocytic leukemia. The sequencing here drew on PBMCs, taken after 24 months of ibrutinib treatment. This chain joins TRBV19 and TRBJ2-7; D perhaps matches TRBD2 (7 bases). DNA of the CDR3: TGTGCCAGTAGCCAGCTGGGGGGGGCGGTCAACGAGCAGTACTTC. This translates into CASSQLGGAVNEQYF.